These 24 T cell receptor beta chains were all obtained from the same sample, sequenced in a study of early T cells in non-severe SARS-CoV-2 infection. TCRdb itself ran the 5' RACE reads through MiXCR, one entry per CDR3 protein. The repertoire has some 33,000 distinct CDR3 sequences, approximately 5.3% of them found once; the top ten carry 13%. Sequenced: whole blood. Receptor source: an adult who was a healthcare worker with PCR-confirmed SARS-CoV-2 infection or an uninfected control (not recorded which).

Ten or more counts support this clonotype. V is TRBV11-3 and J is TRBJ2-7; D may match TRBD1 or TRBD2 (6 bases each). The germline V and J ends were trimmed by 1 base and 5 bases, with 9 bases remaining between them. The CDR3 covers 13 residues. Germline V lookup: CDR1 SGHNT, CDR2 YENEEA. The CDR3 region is CASSLVRGHEQYF. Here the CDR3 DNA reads TGTGCCAGCAGCTTAGTTCGGGGGCACGAGCAGTACTTC.

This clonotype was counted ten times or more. The CDR3 loop is CASSSQGGGADTQYF. CDR3 nucleotide sequence: TGTGCCAGCAGTTCCCAGGGCGGGGGGGCAGATACGCAGTATTTT. The chain has TRBV28 and TRBJ2-3; the match to TRBD2 covers 9 bases. Trimming at V came to 4 bases and at J to 4 bases, leaving 6 bases not matched to a gene. The CDR3 spans 15 residues. In germline, CDR1 is MDHEN, CDR2 SYDVKM.

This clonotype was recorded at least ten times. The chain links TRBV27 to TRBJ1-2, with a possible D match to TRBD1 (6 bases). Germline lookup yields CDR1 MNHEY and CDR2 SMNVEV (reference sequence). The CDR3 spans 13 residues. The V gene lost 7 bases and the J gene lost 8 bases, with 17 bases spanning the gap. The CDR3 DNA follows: TGTGCCAGCAAGGAACAGGGTCGAGGGGGCTACACCTTC. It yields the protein CASKEQGRGGYTF.

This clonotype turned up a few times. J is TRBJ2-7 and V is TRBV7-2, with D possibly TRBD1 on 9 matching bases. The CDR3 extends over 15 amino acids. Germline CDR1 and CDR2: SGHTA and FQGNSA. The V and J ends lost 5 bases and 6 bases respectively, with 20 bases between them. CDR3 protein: CASSQAGGQGREQYF. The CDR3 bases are TGTGCCAGCAGCCAGGCGGGGGGACAGGGTCGCGAGCAGTACTTC.

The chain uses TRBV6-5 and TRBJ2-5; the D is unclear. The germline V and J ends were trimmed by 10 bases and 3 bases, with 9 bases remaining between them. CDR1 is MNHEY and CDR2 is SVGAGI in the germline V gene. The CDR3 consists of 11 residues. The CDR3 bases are TGTGCCACCAGATACAAAGAGACCCAGTACTTC. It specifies CATRYKETQYF.

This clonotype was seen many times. CDR3 nucleotides: TGCGCCAGCAGCTTCACCGGGACAGGCTCCTACGAGCAGTACTTC. It codes for CASSFTGTGSYEQYF. V gene TRBV5-1 combines with J gene TRBJ2-7; 8 bases map to TRBD1. The CDR3 sequence is 15 residues long. In germline, CDR1 is SGHRS, CDR2 YFSETQ. The V and J ends lost 2 bases and 0 bases, in that order; junction bases with no gene match: 4.

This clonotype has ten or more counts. CDR3 sequence: CASSQAGRFTEQYF. The CDR3 DNA sequence: TGTGCCAGCAGCCAAGCGGGCAGATTTACAGAACAGTACTTC. The chain employs TRBV3-1 and TRBJ2-7; D is unresolved. The V end lost 1 base, the J end lost 10 bases, and 17 bases lay between the germline ends. Germline V gene data show CDR1 as LGHDT and CDR2 as YNNKEL (reference sequence). The CDR3 is 14 amino acids.

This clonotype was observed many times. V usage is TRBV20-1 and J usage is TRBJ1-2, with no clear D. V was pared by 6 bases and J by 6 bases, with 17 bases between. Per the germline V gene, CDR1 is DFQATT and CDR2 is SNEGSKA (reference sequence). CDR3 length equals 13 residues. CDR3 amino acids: CSARHGMNDGYTF. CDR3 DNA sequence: TGCAGTGCCAGACACGGTATGAATGATGGCTACACCTTC.

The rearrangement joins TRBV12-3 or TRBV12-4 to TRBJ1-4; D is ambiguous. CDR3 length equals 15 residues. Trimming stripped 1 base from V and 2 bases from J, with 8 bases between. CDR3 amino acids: CASSLDLVTNEKLFF. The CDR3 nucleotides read TGTGCCAGCAGTTTAGATCTCGTCACTAATGAAAAACTGTTTTTT.

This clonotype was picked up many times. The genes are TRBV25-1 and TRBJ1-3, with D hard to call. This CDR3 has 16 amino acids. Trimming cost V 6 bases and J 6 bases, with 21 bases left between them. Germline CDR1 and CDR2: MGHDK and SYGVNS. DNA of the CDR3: TGTGCCAGCAGCGGAGATCGGGCAGGACCTGAAAACACCATATATTTT. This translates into CASSGDRAGPENTIYF.

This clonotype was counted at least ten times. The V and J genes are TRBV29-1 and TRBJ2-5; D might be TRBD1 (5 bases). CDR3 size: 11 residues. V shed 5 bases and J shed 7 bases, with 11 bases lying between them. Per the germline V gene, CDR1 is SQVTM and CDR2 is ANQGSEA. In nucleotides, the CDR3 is TGCAGCGTTTGGACAACGGGGACCCAGTACTTC. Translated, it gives CSVWTTGTQYF.

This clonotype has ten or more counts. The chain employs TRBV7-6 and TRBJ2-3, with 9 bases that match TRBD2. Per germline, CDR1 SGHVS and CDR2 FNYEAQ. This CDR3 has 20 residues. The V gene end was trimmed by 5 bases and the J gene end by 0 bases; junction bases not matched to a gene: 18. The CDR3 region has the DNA TGTGCCAGCAGCCCAGCAATCAGCGGGGGGCTATCATTTAGCACAGATACGCAGTATTTT. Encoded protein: CASSPAISGGLSFSTDTQYF.

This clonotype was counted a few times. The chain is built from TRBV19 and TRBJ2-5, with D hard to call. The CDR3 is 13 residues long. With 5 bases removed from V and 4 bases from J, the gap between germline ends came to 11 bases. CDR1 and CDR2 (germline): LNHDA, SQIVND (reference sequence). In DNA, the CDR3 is TGTGCCAGTAGTTCCGACCGGGCAGAGACCCAGTACTTC. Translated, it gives CASSSDRAETQYF. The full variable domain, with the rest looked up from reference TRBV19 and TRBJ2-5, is DGGITQSPKYLFRKEGQNVTLSCEQNLNHDAMYWYRQDPGQGLRLIYYSQIVNDFQKGDIAEGYSVSREKKESFPLTVTSAQKNPTAFYLCASSSDRAETQYFGPGTRLLVL.

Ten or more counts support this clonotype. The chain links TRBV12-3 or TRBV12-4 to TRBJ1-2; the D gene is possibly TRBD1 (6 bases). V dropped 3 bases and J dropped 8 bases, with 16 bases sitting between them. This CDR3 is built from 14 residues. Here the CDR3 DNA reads TGTGCCAGCAGTTTTGAGATCAGGGGAGGAGGCTACACCTTC. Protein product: CASSFEIRGGGYTF.

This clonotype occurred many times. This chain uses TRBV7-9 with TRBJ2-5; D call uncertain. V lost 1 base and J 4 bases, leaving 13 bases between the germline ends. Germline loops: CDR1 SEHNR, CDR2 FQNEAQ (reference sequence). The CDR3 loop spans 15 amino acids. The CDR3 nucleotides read TGTGCCAGCAGCTTAGTTGGCCCGGTTGGAGAGACCCAGTACTTC. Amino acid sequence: CASSLVGPVGETQYF.

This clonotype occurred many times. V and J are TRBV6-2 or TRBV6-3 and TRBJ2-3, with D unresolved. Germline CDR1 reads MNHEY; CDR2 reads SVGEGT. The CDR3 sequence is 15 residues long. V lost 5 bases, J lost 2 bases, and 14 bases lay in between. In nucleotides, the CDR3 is TGTGCCAGCAGTCCCCCTGGGCAGGCCACAGATACGCAGTATTTT. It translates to CASSPPGQATDTQYF.

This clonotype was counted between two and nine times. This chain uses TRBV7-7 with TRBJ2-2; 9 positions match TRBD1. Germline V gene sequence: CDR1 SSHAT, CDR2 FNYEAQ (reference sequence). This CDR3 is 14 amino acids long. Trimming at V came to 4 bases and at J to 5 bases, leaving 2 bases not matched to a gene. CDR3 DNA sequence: TGTGCCAGCAGCTCAGGGACAGGGACCGGGGAGCTGTTTTTT. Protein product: CASSSGTGTGELFF.

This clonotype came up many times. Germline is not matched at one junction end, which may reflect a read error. The CDR3 nucleotides read TGTGCCAGCAGCCAAGATCTGGAGGAGGAGGCAAACTTC. Translation: CASSQDLEEEANF. This chain links TRBV3-1 with TRBJ1-2; D unclear. Germline CDR1 and CDR2: LGHDT and YNNKEL (reference sequence). CDR3 length: 13 amino acids.

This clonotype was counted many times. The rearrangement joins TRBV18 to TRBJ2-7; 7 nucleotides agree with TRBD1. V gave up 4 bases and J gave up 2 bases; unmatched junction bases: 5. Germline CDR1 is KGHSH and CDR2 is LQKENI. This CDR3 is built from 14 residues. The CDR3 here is CASSLETGAYEQYF. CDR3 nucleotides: TGTGCCAGCTCACTTGAAACAGGGGCCTACGAGCAGTACTTC. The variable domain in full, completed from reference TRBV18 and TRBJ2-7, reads NAGVMQNPRHLVRRRGQEARLRCSPMKGHSHVYWYRQLPEEGLKFMVYLQKENIIDESGMPKERFSAEFPKEGPSILRIQQVVRGDSAAYFCASSLETGAYEQYFGPGTRLTVT.

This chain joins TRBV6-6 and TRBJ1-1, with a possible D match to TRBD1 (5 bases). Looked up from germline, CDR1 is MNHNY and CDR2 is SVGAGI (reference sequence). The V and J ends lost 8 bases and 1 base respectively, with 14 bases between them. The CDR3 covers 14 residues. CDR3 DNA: TGTGCCAGCTCCACGTGGGGGGGGAACACTGAAGCTTTCTTT. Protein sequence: CASSTWGGNTEAFF.

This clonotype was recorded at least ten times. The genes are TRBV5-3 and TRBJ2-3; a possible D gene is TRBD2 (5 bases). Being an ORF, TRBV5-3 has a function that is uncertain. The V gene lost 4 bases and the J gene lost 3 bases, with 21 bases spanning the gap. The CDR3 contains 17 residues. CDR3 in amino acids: CARSAGGRVQATDTQYF. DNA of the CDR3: TGTGCCAGAAGCGCCGGAGGTAGAGTTCAAGCTACAGATACGCAGTATTTT.

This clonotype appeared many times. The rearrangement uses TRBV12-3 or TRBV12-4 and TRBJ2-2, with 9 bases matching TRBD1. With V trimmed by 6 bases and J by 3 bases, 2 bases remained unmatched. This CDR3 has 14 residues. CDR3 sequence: CASRRQGDTGELFF. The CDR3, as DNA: TGTGCCAGCAGGCGACAGGGGGACACCGGGGAGCTGTTTTTT.

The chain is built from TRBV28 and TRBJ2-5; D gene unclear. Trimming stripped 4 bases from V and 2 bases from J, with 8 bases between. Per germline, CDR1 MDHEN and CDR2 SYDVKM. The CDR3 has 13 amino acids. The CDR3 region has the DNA TGTGCCAGCAGTTCCCCCAATCAAGAGACCCAGTACTTC. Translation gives CASSSPNQETQYF.

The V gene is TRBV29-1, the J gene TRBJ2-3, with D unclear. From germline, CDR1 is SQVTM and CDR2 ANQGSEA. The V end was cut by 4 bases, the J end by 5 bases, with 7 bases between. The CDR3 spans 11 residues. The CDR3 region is CSVGALDTQYF. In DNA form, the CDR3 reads TGCAGCGTTGGTGCTCTAGATACGCAGTATTTT.